The present T cell receptor beta chain was sequenced within a study of blood T cell repertoires in COVID-19. About the research overall: Sources were T cells, B-cell-depleted T cells, or PBMCs; the material itself was cDNA or gDNA.

V lost 4 bases, J lost 5 bases, and 3 bases stayed unmatched. The CDR3 contains 12 residues. Germline-derived CDR1 and CDR2 are SGHNT and YYREEE (reference sequence). Seattle researchers signed up patients amid active infection and tracked them longitudinally. Per the study methods: Cell counts per sample came from amplifying reference gene primers. Measured with immunoSEQ multiplex PCR; TCRdb has only the in-frame clones, and not every one. V, J and clone size are taken as reported in that table, and D and trimming were inferred from the DNA itself. This table has 150,000 to 200,000 clones, more than 75% appearing once. At least ten counts were recorded for this clone.

Material for sequencing was peripheral blood. This TCR was sampled from a person aged 65-85 years with COVID-19, enrolled during active disease. The J gene is TRBJ2-7, the V gene TRBV5-4; 7 bases match TRBD1. CDR3 nucleotides: TGTGCCAGCAGCAACAGGGGAGACGAGCAGTACTTC. Translation: CASSNRGDEQYF.